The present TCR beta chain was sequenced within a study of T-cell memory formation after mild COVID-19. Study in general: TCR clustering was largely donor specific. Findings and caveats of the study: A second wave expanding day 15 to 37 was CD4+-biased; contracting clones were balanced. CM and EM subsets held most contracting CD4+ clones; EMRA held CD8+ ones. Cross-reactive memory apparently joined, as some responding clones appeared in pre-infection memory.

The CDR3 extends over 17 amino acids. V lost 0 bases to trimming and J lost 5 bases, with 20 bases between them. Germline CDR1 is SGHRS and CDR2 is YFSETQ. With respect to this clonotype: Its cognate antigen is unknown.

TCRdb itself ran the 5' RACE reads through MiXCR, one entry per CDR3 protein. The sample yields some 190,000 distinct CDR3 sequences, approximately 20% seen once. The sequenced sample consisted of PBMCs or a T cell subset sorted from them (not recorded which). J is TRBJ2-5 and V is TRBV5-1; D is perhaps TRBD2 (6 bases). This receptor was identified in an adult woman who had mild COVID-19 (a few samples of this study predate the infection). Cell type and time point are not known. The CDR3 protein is CASSLAGAGISGETQYF. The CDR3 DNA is TGCGCCAGCAGCTTGGCCGGCGCGGGAATTTCGGGTGAGACCCAGTACTTC.